Shown below are 17 T cell receptor beta chains from a single sample sequenced in a study of CD8 T cells in Susac syndrome (dated by TCRdb to the late 2010s). The library relied on the immunoSEQ multiplex PCR assay. RNA was extracted using the RNeasy kit, and roughly 0.5 to 1 microgram was reverse transcribed with random hexamers. TCRdb reprocessed the public reads (quality trimming at Q25 with fastp, clone calling with MiXCR) and kept in-frame beta chains. Every CDR3 protein is listed once, alongside the most common genes and DNA of its rows. The sample table records about 430,000 distinct CDR3 sequences; 85% of these occur just once. The ten largest clones capture about 0.12% of the sample. Sequenced: CD8+ T cells from PBMCs. The receptors were gathered from a human donor with multiple sclerosis.

The gene calls are TRBV11-3 and TRBJ1-1; the D is unclear. The germline V gene has CDR1 SGHNT and CDR2 YENEEA. The CDR3 loop spans 14 amino acids. Trimming removed 5 bases at V and 2 bases at J, with 12 bases between. The CDR3 here is CASSPLDGNTEAFF. For the CDR3, the DNA is TGTGCCAGCAGCCCTCTAGACGGAAACACTGAAGCTTTCTTT.

The V and J genes are TRBV29-1 and TRBJ2-7, with TRBD2 identical over 8 bases. The CDR3 extends over 15 amino acids. From germline, CDR1 is SQVTM and CDR2 ANQGSEA. Trimming at V came to 0 bases and at J to 1 base, leaving 5 bases not matched to a gene. The CDR3 nucleotides read TGCAGCGTTGAAGAGGATAGCGGGGAATCCTACGAGCAGTACTTC. Translation: CSVEEDSGESYEQYF.

This chain uses TRBV2 with TRBJ2-5; TRBD1 matches at 9 bases. The CDR3 is 15 amino acids. The germline V gene encodes CDR1 SNHLY and CDR2 FYNNEI. V trimming: 3 bases; J trimming: 2 bases; junction bases outside the gene matches: 4. The CDR3 coding sequence is TGTGCCAGCAGTGAGGGGGGGACAGGGCAAGAGACCCAGTACTTC. It is translated as CASSEGGTGQETQYF.

CDR3 amino acids: CSARGRDRVVHEQYF. The CDR3 DNA is TGCAGTGCTAGGGGACGGGACAGGGTTGTCCACGAGCAGTACTTC. This chain links TRBV20-1 with TRBJ2-7; 9 bases map to TRBD1. Germline CDR1 and CDR2: DFQATT and SNEGSKA (reference sequence). This CDR3 comprises 15 residues. The V and J ends lost 3 bases and 5 bases, in that order; junction bases with no gene match: 11.

This sequence joins TRBV27 and TRBJ1-2; TRBD1 aligns across 7 bases. The V and J ends lost 2 bases and 5 bases, in that order; junction bases with no gene match: 5. The CDR3 runs 14 residues. Germline V gene lookup returns CDR1 MNHEY and CDR2 SMNVEV (reference sequence). The CDR3 loop is CASSLRRQGYGYTF. The CDR3 DNA reads TGTGCCAGCAGTTTAAGGAGACAGGGTTATGGCTACACCTTC.

The chain recombines TRBV5-1 with TRBJ1-1; D remains ambiguous. This CDR3 comprises 16 residues. Germline CDR1 reads SGHRS; CDR2 reads YFSETQ. V lost 5 bases to trimming and J lost 4 bases, with 21 bases between them. CDR3 DNA sequence: TGCGCCAGCAGGTTACCCCCCGGGGTCGTGGTCACTGAAGCTTTCTTT. Translation: CASRLPPGVVVTEAFF.

The chain couples TRBV18 to TRBJ1-5, with D perhaps TRBD1 (5 bases). The CDR3 consists of 17 residues. Germline-derived CDR1 and CDR2 are KGHSH and LQKENI. Trimming shortened V by 3 bases and J by 6 bases, and 21 bases separated the two germline ends. CDR3: CASSPGTLAGNAQPQHF. The DNA of the CDR3 is TGTGCCAGCTCACCCGGGACTCTGGCGGGCAATGCTCAGCCCCAGCATTTT.

The rearrangement links TRBV27 to TRBJ1-2; D ambiguous. The V gene's germline CDR1 is MNHEY and CDR2 SMNVEV (reference sequence). The CDR3 covers 15 residues. V gave up 2 bases and J gave up 6 bases, with 16 bases separating them. The CDR3 bases are TGTGCCAGCAGTTTAATCCCGATAGGATGGGATGGCTACACCTTC. Protein product: CASSLIPIGWDGYTF.

This chain connects TRBV7-9 to TRBJ2-7; D is unclear. The CDR3 is 12 residues long. Trimming pared 7 bases from V and 2 bases from J, leaving 9 bases between. The germline gives CDR1 SEHNR, CDR2 FQNEAQ (reference sequence). CDR3 protein: CASTASTYEQYF. DNA for the CDR3: TGTGCCAGCACTGCGTCCACCTACGAGCAGTACTTC.

This clonotype was observed a few times. This chain joins TRBV6-1 and TRBJ2-5; no clear D. Germline V gives CDR1 MNHNS, CDR2 SASEGT. The V gene lost 5 bases and the J gene lost 4 bases, with 8 bases spanning the gap. The CDR3 is made up of 12 amino acids. CDR3 bases: TGTGCCAGCAGTTACGCGCCAGAGACCCAGTACTTC. Its translation is CASSYAPETQYF.

The rearrangement uses TRBV5-1 and TRBJ2-1; 10 bases fit TRBD1. Germline CDR1 SGHRS, CDR2 YFSETQ. The CDR3 extends over 17 amino acids. Trimming took 4 bases from V and 7 from J; bases not matched to a gene: 14. Here the CDR3 reads CASSTPRVGQGGNEQFF. The CDR3 DNA is TGCGCCAGCAGCACGCCCCGAGTAGGACAGGGGGGTAATGAGCAGTTCTTC.

CDR3 DNA sequence: TGTGCCAGCTTTGCACTAGCGGGAGGGACGAACACCGGGGAGCTGTTTTTT. Encoded protein: CASFALAGGTNTGELFF. The rearrangement links TRBV2 to TRBJ2-2, with 13 bases aligning to TRBD2. Unmatched junction bases numbered 6, after V lost 8 bases and J lost 0 bases. CDR1 and CDR2 from the germline V gene are SNHLY and FYNNEI. The CDR3 totals 17 residues.

The genes are TRBV12-3 or TRBV12-4 and TRBJ2-1; TRBD2 matches 8 bases. With V trimmed by 3 bases and J by 0 bases, 1 base remained unmatched. The CDR3 length is 15 residues. The DNA of the CDR3 is TGTGCCAGCAGTTTTGCGGGAGGCTCCTACAATGAGCAGTTCTTC. Translating gives CASSFAGGSYNEQFF.

The CDR3 DNA follows: TGTGCCAGCAGCTTTACGACAGGGTCATTTCCAGATACGCAGTATTTT. It yields the protein CASSFTTGSFPDTQYF. J is TRBJ2-3 and V is TRBV7-2; 7 bases align to TRBD1. V shed 3 bases and J 4 bases; nucleotides not matched to a gene: 10. This CDR3 is 16 amino acids long. CDR1 is SGHTA, CDR2 FQGNSA, per germline.

The chain uses TRBV18 and TRBJ2-5, with 11 bases aligning to TRBD2. After removal of 3 bases from V and 1 base from J, the junction contained 4 bases not matched to a gene. The CDR3 extends over 16 amino acids. Germline V gene lookup returns CDR1 KGHSH and CDR2 LQKENI. The CDR3 reads CASSPTSGETQETQYF. The CDR3 bases are TGTGCCAGCTCACCGACTAGCGGGGAAACCCAAGAGACCCAGTACTTC. Full variable domain (remainder filled in from reference TRBV18 and TRBJ2-5): NAGVMQNPRHLVRRRGQEARLRCSPMKGHSHVYWYRQLPEEGLKFMVYLQKENIIDESGMPKERFSAEFPKEGPSILRIQQVVRGDSAAYFCASSPTSGETQETQYFGPGTRLLVL.

J is TRBJ2-1 and V is TRBV7-8, with 13 bases lining up with TRBD2. The CDR3 is made up of 16 amino acids. Germline V lookup: CDR1 SGHVS, CDR2 FQNEAQ. V lost 4 bases and J lost 7; bases outside the gene matches: 7. The CDR3 sequence: CASSSRLAGGGNEQFF. The CDR3 nucleotides read TGTGCCAGCAGCTCCAGACTAGCGGGAGGTGGTAATGAGCAGTTCTTC. Full variable domain (remainder filled in from reference TRBV7-8 and TRBJ2-1): GAGVSQSPRYKVAKRGQDVALRCDPISGHVSLFWYQQALGQGPEFLTYFQNEAQLDKSGLPSDRFFAERPEGSVSTLKIQRTQQEDSAVYLCASSSRLAGGGNEQFFGPGTRLTVL.

The gene calls are TRBV20-1 and TRBJ1-1; perhaps TRBD1 as D (5 bases). CDR3 length equals 15 residues. Trimming took off 0 bases at V and 4 bases at J, with 15 bases between the two ends. Germline CDR1 and CDR2: DFQATT and SNEGSKA (reference sequence). The CDR3 nucleotides are TGCAGTGCTAGAGATTACAGGCAGGGAGGCACTGAAGCTTTCTTT. Translating it yields CSARDYRQGGTEAFF.